The clone carrying this TCR beta chain came up a few times. Its antigen is undetermined. This sample is drawn from a study of T cells in tumors after PD-1 blockade. Study context: Prior checkpoint blockade, systemic immunosuppressant use, or anti-cancer therapy within 4 weeks excluded patients. Treatment was either pembrolizumab 200 mg every 3 weeks or cemiplimab 350 mg every 2 weeks. On average, peripheral blood gave about 120,000 TCR templates and over 35,000 unique clonotypes. Regarding the study as a whole: Peripheral recruitment is suggested, as some novel exhausted tumor clones were in pre-treatment blood.

The CDR3 totals 14 residues. Trimming removed 4 bases at V and 7 bases at J, with 18 bases between. The V gene's germline CDR1 is SGHRS and CDR2 YFSETQ. This table comes from immunoSEQ multiplex PCR, and its TCRdb copy is limited to in-frame clones, with some not included. The data contain 14,000 to 15,000 clones, about four fifths of them singletons. This sample comprised PBMCs, obtained after anti-PD-1 treatment. The clonotype originates from a human donor with basal cell carcinoma. The V and J genes are TRBV5-1 and TRBJ2-7, with D possibly called TRBD1 or TRBD2 (5 bases each). The CDR3 DNA follows: TGCGCCAGCAGCCAAGGGACGGACTTCGGGGAGCAGTACTTC. As protein: CASSQGTDFGEQYF.